Shown below are 22 T cell receptor beta chains from a single sample sequenced in a study of cytomegalovirus exposure and HLA in healthy donors. It was with 60 Vbeta and 13 Jbeta primers that the PCR ran. Profiling relied on immunoSEQ multiplex PCR, and the TCRdb table lists in-frame clones only, not all of them. The data show more than 130,000 clones, just under 85% seen once. Sequencing was done on a sample of PBMCs. The receptors shown here come from a man aged 40-49 years in good health and CMV-seropositive.

This chain links TRBV4-3 with TRBJ1-2; no reliable D call. The germline V and J ends were trimmed by 4 bases and 5 bases, with 14 bases remaining between them. Germline CDR1 is LGHNA and CDR2 is YSLEER. There are 14 residues in the CDR3. CDR3 in amino acids: CASSLSRGSYGYTF. The DNA of the CDR3 is TGCGCCAGCAGCCTCTCCCGCGGTAGTTATGGCTACACCTTC.

The rearrangement uses TRBV27 and TRBJ2-5; D gene ambiguous. The CDR3 totals 14 residues. The V gene lost 3 bases and the J gene lost 0 bases, with 8 bases spanning the gap. Germline values: CDR1 MNHEY, CDR2 SMNVEV (reference sequence). Here the CDR3 reads CASSFSRYQETQYF. Here the CDR3 DNA reads TGTGCCAGCAGTTTTAGTCGGTACCAAGAGACCCAGTACTTC.

This clone was seen only once. The V call is TRBV29-1, the J call TRBJ1-2; TRBD1 aligns across 9 bases. The V and J ends lost 0 bases and 8 bases, in that order; junction bases with no gene match: 10. This CDR3 has 15 amino acids. Germline CDR1 SQVTM, CDR2 ANQGSEA. In DNA form, the CDR3 reads TGCAGCGTTGAAGATCTGGAGGACAGGGGCCGAGGCTACACCTTC. Translated, it gives CSVEDLEDRGRGYTF.

The V call is TRBV6-1, the J call TRBJ2-3; 7 bases agree with TRBD1. This CDR3 contains 17 residues. Losses at the gene ends were 1 base for V and 0 bases for J; bases not matched to a gene: 7. Germline lookup yields CDR1 MNHNS and CDR2 SASEGT. The CDR3, as DNA: TGTGCCAGCAGTGAAGGGGCAGGGGGACCTAGCACAGATACGCAGTATTTT. Amino acids: CASSEGAGGPSTDTQYF.

The genes are TRBV5-1 and TRBJ2-5, with D tentatively TRBD2 (6 bases). The assigned J gene may be wrong: the sequence end matches TRBJ2-7 better. CDR3 size: 13 residues. The germline CDR1 and CDR2 sequences are SGHRS and YFSETQ. CDR3 sequence reads: CASSRSGVYEQYF. The CDR3 DNA sequence: TGCGCCAGCAGCAGATCGGGGGTCTACGAGCAGTACTTC.

In nucleotides, the CDR3 is TGTGCCAGCAGTCGACAGACTAGCGGGATCAGGGAGCTGTTTTTT. It translates to CASSRQTSGIRELFF. The J gene is TRBJ2-2, the V gene TRBV2; 11 bases map to TRBD2. The trim removed 5 bases at V and 9 bases at J, leaving 8 bases unmatched. CDR1 and CDR2 from the germline V gene are SNHLY and FYNNEI. CDR3 length: 15 amino acids.

The chain employs TRBV30 and TRBJ2-5; the D gene is possibly TRBD2 (5 bases). Germline loops: CDR1 GTSNPN, CDR2 SVGIG (reference sequence). V dropped 1 base and J dropped 5 bases, with 8 bases sitting between them. The CDR3 is 12 residues long. This CDR3 reads CAWSEWEETQYF. The CDR3 region has the DNA TGTGCCTGGAGTGAATGGGAGGAGACCCAGTACTTC.

This clone occurred a few times. The V and J genes are TRBV7-6 and TRBJ2-7, with 8 positions matching TRBD1. CDR1 is SGHVS, CDR2 FNYEAQ, per germline. The length of the CDR3 is 16 residues. Trimming took 0 bases from V and 4 from J; bases not matched to a gene: 8. Written as DNA, the CDR3 is TGTGCCAGCAGCTTAGCCCCCCCAGGGGGCGTTTACGAGCAGTACTTC. Protein product: CASSLAPPGGVYEQYF.

This chain joins TRBV9 and TRBJ1-1, with unresolved D. This CDR3 is built from 12 residues. Per the germline V gene, CDR1 is SGDLS and CDR2 is YYNGEE. V shed 3 bases and J shed 10 bases, with 13 bases lying between them. CDR3 DNA sequence: TGTGCCAGCAGCGCCGAAAGCGGCGGAGCTTTCTTT. Residues: CASSAESGGAFF.

Written as DNA, the CDR3 is TGTGCCAGCAGCCCTACCCCGGCCGGGGAGCTGTTTTTT. Amino acid sequence: CASSPTPAGELFF. V is TRBV11-2 and J is TRBJ2-2, with D unclear. Trimming left V 5 bases short and J 6 bases short, with 10 bases between. Per germline, CDR1 SGHAT and CDR2 FQNNGV. The CDR3 runs 13 residues.

As concerns this clone: A read error may produce the germline difference seen at one junction end. V is TRBV7-9 and J is TRBJ2-7, with D unclear. The CDR3 covers 12 residues. Germline V gene sequence: CDR1 SEHNR, CDR2 FQNEAQ (reference sequence). The CDR3 DNA sequence: TGTTCCAGCAGCTTAGTCCGGGACGAGCAGTACTTC. Translating gives CSSSLVRDEQYF.

The chain recombines TRBV4-1 with TRBJ1-5; D gene ambiguous. The CDR3 runs to 15 residues. V was cut by 0 bases and J by 2 bases, with 8 bases left in between. The germline V gene encodes CDR1 MGHRA and CDR2 YSYEKL. The CDR3 coding sequence is TGCGCCAGCAGCCAAGATGGTCAGGGCAATCAGCCCCAGCATTTT. Its protein is CASSQDGQGNQPQHF.

The CDR3 here is CASSLSDRGLSETQYF. CDR3 coding DNA: TGCGCCAGCAGCCTATCGGACAGGGGGTTGTCAGAGACCCAGTACTTC. This chain uses TRBV5-1 with TRBJ2-5; 10 nucleotides agree with TRBD1. Trimming took 4 bases from V and 4 from J; bases not matched to a gene: 10. Germline V gene lookup returns CDR1 SGHRS and CDR2 YFSETQ. CDR3 length: 16 residues.

The gene calls are TRBV5-6 and TRBJ2-2, with D unresolved. Germline CDR1 is SGHDT and CDR2 is YYEEEE. The CDR3 sequence is 13 residues long. V was clipped by 0 bases and J by 2 bases, with 2 bases between them. The CDR3, as DNA: TGTGCCAGCAGCTTGGCTAACACCGGGGAGCTGTTTTTT. Its translation: CASSLANTGELFF. The full variable domain, rest sourced from reference TRBV5-6 and TRBJ2-2, is DAGVTQSPTHLIKTRGQQVTLRCSPKSGHDTVSWYQQALGQGPQFIFQYYEEEERQRGNFPDRFSGHQFPNYSSELNVNALLLGDSALYLCASSLANTGELFFGEGSRLTVL.

The gene calls are TRBV4-3 and TRBJ2-3; 12 bases are a match to TRBD2. V was pared by 5 bases and J by 12 bases, with 9 bases of the junction left unmatched. This CDR3 is built from 14 residues. Germline V gene sequence: CDR1 LGHNA, CDR2 YSLEER. The CDR3 is CASSTGTTSGGQYF. CDR3 coding DNA: TGCGCCAGCAGCACCGGGACGACTAGCGGGGGTCAGTATTTT.

The V and J genes are TRBV6-5 and TRBJ2-7; 9 bases line up with TRBD1. This CDR3 is built from 14 residues. The V and J ends lost 2 bases and 4 bases, in that order; junction bases with no gene match: 3. Germline V gives CDR1 MNHEY, CDR2 SVGAGI. The CDR3 spells CASSYADRGYEQYF. The CDR3, as DNA: TGTGCCAGCAGTTACGCGGACAGGGGTTACGAGCAGTACTTC.

CDR3 sequence: CASSDPRGHNEKLFF. As DNA, the CDR3 is TGTGCCAGCAGTGATCCCAGGGGACATAATGAAAAACTGTTTTTT. The chain joins TRBV6-1 to TRBJ1-4; D perhaps matches TRBD1 (6 bases). V lost 3 bases, J lost 4 bases, and 12 bases lay in between. Germline V CDR1 and CDR2: MNHNS, SASEGT. The CDR3 runs to 15 residues.

V gene TRBV5-1 combines with J gene TRBJ1-1; maybe TRBD1 (5 bases). This CDR3 comprises 14 residues. The ends were cut back, 2 bases at V and 3 bases at J, with 11 bases in the middle. In germline, CDR1 is SGHRS, CDR2 YFSETQ. The CDR3 loop reads CASSFLGADTEAFF. The DNA for the CDR3 is TGCGCCAGCAGCTTTTTAGGGGCGGACACTGAAGCTTTCTTT.

The chain recombines TRBV7-6 with TRBJ2-1; TRBD2 matches at 8 bases. V was pared by 5 bases and J by 9 bases, with 9 bases of the junction left unmatched. This CDR3 spans 14 amino acids. Germline CDR1 reads SGHVS; CDR2 reads FNYEAQ. CDR3 in DNA: TGTGCCAGCAGCCCCTCGGGACTAGTTAGTGAGCAGTTCTTC. Translated: CASSPSGLVSEQFF.

The V gene is TRBV5-1, the J gene TRBJ1-5; no definite D call. CDR1 and CDR2 from the germline V gene are SGHRS and YFSETQ. The germline V and J ends were trimmed by 3 bases and 10 bases, with 17 bases remaining between them. The CDR3 is 14 amino acids. CDR3 loop: CASSSGGLFDPQHF. DNA of the CDR3: TGCGCCAGCAGCTCTGGCGGGCTTTTTGACCCCCAGCATTTT.

This clone turned up a few times. V and J are TRBV2 and TRBJ1-1; 9 bases agree with TRBD1. The CDR3 length is 13 residues. The V segment lost 6 bases and the J segment 6 bases; nucleotides outside the gene matches: 5. The germline CDR1 and CDR2 sequences are SNHLY and FYNNEI. The CDR3 DNA reads as TGTGCCAGCAGCGCAGGGACAGGGCCTGAAGCTTTCTTT. Its translation: CASSAGTGPEAFF.

This clone was recorded once. V is TRBV14 and J is TRBJ2-1; D is perhaps TRBD1 (6 bases). This CDR3 has 17 residues. The V end was cut by 2 bases, the J end by 1 base, with 15 bases between. Per germline, CDR1 SGHDN and CDR2 FVKESK. The CDR3 loop is CASSQSNRAWSYNEQFF. The CDR3 nucleotides read TGTGCCAGCAGCCAAAGTAACAGGGCCTGGTCCTACAATGAGCAGTTCTTC.